These 8 T cell receptor beta chains share one sample of origin, sequenced in a study of tumor-infiltrating lymphocytes in localized non-small cell lung cancer (TCRdb year 2021). To prepare the library, the immunoSEQ multiplex PCR assay was applied. TCRdb limited this immuneACCESS table to in-frame rearrangements with V and J called. A share of clones is missing; checked studies link under half to unresolved V genes, and the rest is unexplained. For this sample the table gives more than 9,500 clones, of which roughly 84% were detected only once. The ten largest clonotypes hold about 7.9% of the sample. Sequencing was done on a sample of lung tumor tissue. Receptors originate from a human donor with non-small cell lung cancer.

V is TRBV27 and J is TRBJ2-1, with 8 positions matching TRBD2. The CDR3 has 15 residues. Trimming removed 6 bases from V and 5 bases from J; junction bases left unmatched: 9. Germline V lookup: CDR1 MNHEY, CDR2 SMNVEV (reference sequence). The DNA for the CDR3 is TGTGCCAGCAGCAAGAGACTAGCGCCAAACAATGAGCAGTTCTTC. Translating gives CASSKRLAPNNEQFF.

The CDR3: CASSLFTRTGDSGYTF. The CDR3 region has the DNA TGTGCCAGCAGTTTATTCACACGGACAGGGGATTCTGGCTACACCTTC. The chain is built from TRBV27 and TRBJ1-2; 9 bases are shared with TRBD1. The germline V gene encodes CDR1 MNHEY and CDR2 SMNVEV (reference sequence). This CDR3 is 16 amino acids long. The J segment lost 7 bases and the V segment lost 1 base, leaving 10 bases of the junction unmatched.

The rearrangement links TRBV6-5 to TRBJ1-2; D not certain. CDR3 length: 14 residues. The V and J ends lost 8 bases and 2 bases respectively, with 15 bases between them. Per the germline V gene, CDR1 is MNHEY and CDR2 is SVGAGI. The CDR3: CASLPAYFNYGYTF. The CDR3 DNA follows: TGTGCCAGCCTCCCCGCCTACTTCAACTATGGCTACACCTTC.

The V call is TRBV6-6, the J call TRBJ2-5; D is uncertain. Germline V CDR1 and CDR2: MNHNY, SVGAGI (reference sequence). This CDR3 region has 13 residues. V was trimmed by 2 bases and J by 5 bases, leaving 9 bases between them. CDR3 protein: CASSYEWNETQYF. In DNA form, the CDR3 reads TGTGCCAGCAGTTACGAGTGGAACGAGACCCAGTACTTC.

This chain connects TRBV15 to TRBJ2-1; no firm D call. Between the trimmed V and J ends, which lost 1 base and 0 bases, there was a span of 10 bases. CDR3 length: 16 amino acids. Germline CDR1 and CDR2: LNHNV and YYDKDF (reference sequence). CDR3 residues: CATSRALGSSYNEQFF. CDR3 nucleotides: TGTGCCACCAGCAGAGCCCTCGGAAGCTCCTACAATGAGCAGTTCTTC.

The rearrangement joins TRBV10-3 to TRBJ2-5; perhaps TRBD2 as D (6 bases). The V and J ends lost 0 bases and 5 bases respectively, with 10 bases between them. CDR1 is ENHRY and CDR2 is SYGVKD in the germline V gene. The CDR3 length is 14 residues. CDR3 loop: CAISESGGVETQYF. The CDR3 nucleotides read TGTGCCATCAGTGAGTCGGGCGGGGTCGAGACCCAGTACTTC.

The gene calls are TRBV7-2 and TRBJ1-2; unclear D gene. In germline, CDR1 is SGHTA, CDR2 FQGNSA. The CDR3 covers 14 residues. Trimming removed 1 base from V and 5 bases from J, with 11 bases in between. This chain's CDR3 is CASSLVNVGYGYTF. CDR3 bases: TGTGCCAGCAGCTTAGTAAACGTAGGGTATGGCTACACCTTC.

This chain uses TRBV19 with TRBJ1-2; 9 positions match TRBD1. J was trimmed by 4 bases and V by 5 bases; bases with no gene match: 11. Per germline, CDR1 LNHDA and CDR2 SQIVND (reference sequence). The CDR3 runs 16 residues. CDR3 sequence reads: CASSLRAGQGLYGYTF. CDR3 bases: TGTGCCAGTAGTCTTCGAGCGGGACAGGGCCTCTATGGCTACACCTTC.